What follows is one T cell receptor beta chain and its context. Its antigen remains unidentified. The entry originates in a study of Ad26.COV2.S vaccination and SARS-CoV-2 variants. Study conclusions and caveats: Placebo and vaccine recipients had non-spike TCR breadth that was similar.

Treatment of the sample: roughly 20 received Ad26.COV2.S at low or high dose, single or two shots; about five received placebo; per-sample allocation not given. Samples analyzed were those drawn on day 63 after the first vaccine or placebo injection. Sequencing was performed with immunoSEQ multiplex PCR; in TCRdb, only in-frame clones are kept and a portion is missing. The sample has around 300,000 clones, roughly 90% seen once. This receptor was obtained from a person between 18 and 59 years old who received the Ad26.COV2.S COVID-19 vaccine or a placebo. The sample was peripheral blood, taken in a trial of Ad26.COV2.S vaccine versus placebo.

CDR3 nucleotides: TGTGCCAGCAGTCAGGGGTTAATGAACACTGAAGCTTTCTTT. This codes for CASSQGLMNTEAFF. V gene TRBV6-5 combines with J gene TRBJ1-1; maybe TRBD1 (6 bases). The length of the CDR3 is 14 residues. V shed 5 bases and J shed 0 bases, with 10 bases lying between them. CDR1 and CDR2 from the germline V gene are MNHEY and SVGAGI.